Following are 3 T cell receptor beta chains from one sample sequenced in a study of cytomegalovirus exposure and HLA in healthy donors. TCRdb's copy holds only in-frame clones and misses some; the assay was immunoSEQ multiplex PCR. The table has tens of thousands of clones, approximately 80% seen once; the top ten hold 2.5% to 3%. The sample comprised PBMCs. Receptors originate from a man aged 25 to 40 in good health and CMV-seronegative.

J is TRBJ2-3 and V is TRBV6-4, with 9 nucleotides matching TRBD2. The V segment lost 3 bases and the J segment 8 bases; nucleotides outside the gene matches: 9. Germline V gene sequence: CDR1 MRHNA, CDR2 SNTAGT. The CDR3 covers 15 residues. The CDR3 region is CASSERGGPSGTQYF. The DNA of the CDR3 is TGTGCCAGCAGTGAGCGGGGGGGCCCTTCGGGTACGCAGTATTTT.

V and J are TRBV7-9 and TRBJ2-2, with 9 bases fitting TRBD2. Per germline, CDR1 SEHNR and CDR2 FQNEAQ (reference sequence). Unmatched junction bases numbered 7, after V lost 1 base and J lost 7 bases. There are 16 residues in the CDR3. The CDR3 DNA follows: TGTGCCAGCAGCTTAGAAGGACTAGCGCTAGTCGGGGAGCTGTTTTTT. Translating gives CASSLEGLALVGELFF.

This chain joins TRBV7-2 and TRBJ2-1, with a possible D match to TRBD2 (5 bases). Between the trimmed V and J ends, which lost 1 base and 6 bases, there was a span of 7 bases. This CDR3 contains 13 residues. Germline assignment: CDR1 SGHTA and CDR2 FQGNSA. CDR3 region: CASSLGAANEQFF. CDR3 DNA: TGTGCCAGCAGCTTAGGAGCGGCCAATGAGCAGTTCTTC.